A single sample is the source of the 23 T cell receptor beta chains below, sequenced in a study of human T cells and chemical hapten exposure. Time point noted: patch test 1, 2 weeks after DPC sensitization. Noted treatment: therapeutic diphenylcyclopropenone sensitization with weekly scalp DPC. MiXCR, applied by TCRdb to the RACE reads, yields one record per CDR3 protein. The sample holds approximately 74,000 distinct CDR3 sequences, around a third seen once. The sequences come from whole blood, collected in connection with sensitization to the hapten diphenylcyclopropenone (DPC). Source of these receptors: a man aged 40-50 years with alopecia areata. Some clones in this sample may be carry-over from other donors' samples.

The table lists this clonotype with a few counts. CDR3 loop: CASSPRDRGLNEQFF. The CDR3 nucleotides read TGTGCCAGCAGCCCCCGGGACAGGGGGCTCAATGAGCAGTTCTTC. This chain joins TRBV7-2 and TRBJ2-1; 12 bases fit TRBD1. Germline-derived CDR1 and CDR2 are SGHTA and FQGNSA. The CDR3 runs to 15 residues. J lost 6 bases, V lost 5 bases, and 5 bases had no gene match.

This chain links TRBV11-2 with TRBJ2-3; no clear D gene. V lost 0 bases to trimming and J lost 11 bases, with 9 bases between them. CDR1 and CDR2 from the germline V gene are SGHAT and FQNNGV. The CDR3 loop spans 12 amino acids. The CDR3 DNA sequence: TGTGCCAGCAGCTTAGACACTCCTAGGCAGTATTTT. It is translated as CASSLDTPRQYF.

This clonotype was observed a handful of times. The chain links TRBV12-3 or TRBV12-4 to TRBJ2-1; D perhaps matches TRBD1 (5 bases). This CDR3 spans 14 amino acids. Trimming cost V 4 bases and J 6 bases, with 13 bases left between them. The CDR3 here is CASSSNQGSNEQFF. The CDR3 nucleotides read TGTGCCAGCAGTTCCAACCAGGGAAGCAATGAGCAGTTCTTC.

The chain recombines TRBV4-3 with TRBJ2-6; D is perhaps TRBD1 or TRBD2 (5 bases each). The CDR3 is 18 amino acids. CDR1 is LGHNA, CDR2 YSLEER, per germline. The V end was cut by 0 bases, the J end by 5 bases, with 17 bases between. The CDR3 loop is CASSQDYAGSLWANVLTF. CDR3 bases: TGCGCCAGCAGCCAAGATTATGCAGGGAGTCTCTGGGCCAACGTCCTGACTTTC.

This chain joins TRBV6-1 and TRBJ2-2; 10 bases are shared with TRBD2. The CDR3 contains 14 residues. The V and J ends lost 2 bases and 10 bases, in that order; junction bases with no gene match: 4. The germline V gene encodes CDR1 MNHNS and CDR2 SASEGT. The CDR3 DNA sequence: TGTGCCAGCAGTGAACTAGCGGGAGCGGAGGAGCTGTTTTTT. Protein: CASSELAGAEELFF.

V usage is TRBV7-2 and J usage is TRBJ2-3; 8 bases agree with TRBD2. The V gene end was trimmed by 1 base and the J gene end by 1 base; junction bases not matched to a gene: 4. From germline, CDR1 is SGHTA and CDR2 FQGNSA. The CDR3 runs 16 residues. CDR3 sequence: CASSLEGRGGTDTQYF. CDR3 DNA: TGTGCCAGCAGCTTAGAGGGGCGGGGGGGCACAGATACGCAGTATTTT.

This clonotype was found a few times. The rearrangement uses TRBV12-3 or TRBV12-4 and TRBJ2-5, with 9 bases identical to TRBD1. The trim removed 1 base at V and 3 bases at J, leaving 6 bases unmatched. CDR3 length: 16 residues. The CDR3 spells CASSLVIRQGEETQYF. CDR3 DNA sequence: TGTGCCAGCAGTTTAGTGATTCGACAGGGGGAAGAGACCCAGTACTTC.

The sample holds a few counts of this clonotype. The CDR3 reads CASSLKQMGEQYF. CDR3 sequence (DNA): TGTGCCAGCAGTTTAAAACAGATGGGGGAGCAGTACTTC. The V and J genes are TRBV12-3 or TRBV12-4 and TRBJ2-7; no reliable D call. The germline V and J ends were trimmed by 2 bases and 7 bases, with 12 bases remaining between them. CDR3 length: 13 amino acids.

This chain connects TRBV3-1 to TRBJ2-3, with 7 bases that match TRBD2. J gave up 6 bases and V 4 bases, and 7 bases lay outside the gene matches. The length of the CDR3 is 14 residues. Germline CDR1 LGHDT, CDR2 YNNKEL (reference sequence). In DNA form, the CDR3 reads TGTGCCAGCAGCCTCCGCGGGAGTATGGATACGCAGTATTTT. Its translation: CASSLRGSMDTQYF.

The rearrangement links TRBV12-3 or TRBV12-4 to TRBJ2-7; no reliable D call. The CDR3 is made up of 12 amino acids. Deletions cut 4 bases from V and 6 bases from J, with 10 bases between. CDR3 region: CASSSTGVEQYF. CDR3 nucleotides: TGTGCCAGCAGTTCGACTGGAGTCGAGCAGTACTTC.

The V gene is TRBV3-2, the J gene TRBJ1-4; TRBD1, the D gene given by the table, was not confirmed from the DNA. TRBV3-2 is flagged as a pseudogene. CDR3 length: 16 amino acids. The CDR3 here is CASSQGGTPLCEKLFF. CDR3 coding DNA: TGTGCCAGCAGCCAAGGCGGAACCCCCCTCTGTGAAAAACTGTTTTTT.

The sample holds one count of this clonotype. The chain recombines TRBV7-2 with TRBJ1-5; D is undetermined. In germline, CDR1 is SGHTA, CDR2 FQGNSA. This CDR3 spans 15 amino acids. The germline V and J ends were trimmed by 1 base and 1 base, with 8 bases remaining between them. The CDR3 reads CASSLGAVSNQPQHF. CDR3 sequence (DNA): TGTGCCAGCAGCTTAGGGGCAGTCAGCAATCAGCCCCAGCATTTT. The full variable domain, with the rest looked up from reference TRBV7-2 and TRBJ1-5, is GAGVSQSPSNKVTEKGKDVELRCDPISGHTALYWYRQSLGQGLEFLIYFQGNSAPDKSGLPSDRFSAERTGGSVSTLTIQRTQQEDSAVYLCASSLGAVSNQPQHFGDGTRLSIL.

This sequence joins TRBV15 and TRBJ2-5; D is possibly TRBD2 (6 bases). CDR1 and CDR2 from the germline V gene are LNHNV and YYDKDF (reference sequence). Trimming took off 2 bases at V and 6 bases at J, with 22 bases between the two ends. The CDR3 spans 17 residues. The CDR3 reads CATSRSRLTEAGKTQYF. The CDR3 DNA reads TGTGCCACCAGCAGATCCAGATTGACAGAGGCGGGGAAGACCCAGTACTTC.

The V gene is TRBV24-1, the J gene TRBJ2-6; no clear D. Trimming took 5 bases from V and 0 from J, leaving 4 bases between them. This CDR3 is 14 amino acids long. The germline gives CDR1 KGHDR, CDR2 SFDVKD. This chain's CDR3 is CATSVNSGANVLTF. In nucleotides, the CDR3 is TGTGCCACCAGTGTGAACTCTGGGGCCAACGTCCTGACTTTC.

The rearrangement uses TRBV19 and TRBJ2-1, with D possibly matching TRBD1 (6 bases). Germline assignment: CDR1 LNHDA and CDR2 SQIVND (reference sequence). The CDR3 covers 14 residues. Trimming shortened V by 8 bases and J by 2 bases, and 13 bases separated the two germline ends. The CDR3 loop is CASSGTRTYNEQFF. The CDR3 DNA follows: TGTGCCAGTTCGGGGACAAGGACCTACAATGAGCAGTTCTTC.

This clonotype came up a few times. V gene TRBV11-1 combines with J gene TRBJ2-7, with TRBD1 matching 9 bases. The V gene's germline CDR1 is SGHAT and CDR2 FQDESV (reference sequence). The CDR3 consists of 13 residues. V dropped 5 bases and J dropped 6; count of bases not matched to a gene: 5. The CDR3 DNA sequence: TGTGCCAGCAGCACAGGGACAGGGACCGAGCAGTACTTC. It translates to CASSTGTGTEQYF.

The chain joins TRBV30 to TRBJ1-1; a weak D match, TRBD1 (5 bases). This CDR3 comprises 14 residues. Trimming removed 0 bases from V and 8 bases from J, with 16 bases in between. In germline, CDR1 is GTSNPN, CDR2 SVGIG (reference sequence). CDR3 bases: TGTGCCTGGAGTGTGGCACCCACCGGGGCGGAAGCTTTCTTT. Translating gives CAWSVAPTGAEAFF.

This chain joins TRBV18 and TRBJ1-1; 8 bases map to TRBD1. CDR1 and CDR2 from the germline V gene are KGHSH and LQKENI. The V and J ends lost 6 bases and 7 bases, in that order; junction bases with no gene match: 7. This CDR3 has 13 amino acids. CDR3 in DNA: TGTGCCAGCTCGCGTGACAGGGGCGGTGAAGCTTTCTTT. It codes for CASSRDRGGEAFF.

This clonotype was seen a few times. This chain uses TRBV7-2 with TRBJ2-3; D possibly corresponds to TRBD2 (6 bases). Germline CDR1 is SGHTA and CDR2 is FQGNSA. This CDR3 comprises 14 residues. Trimming took 4 bases from V and 5 from J, leaving 13 bases between them. The CDR3 DNA follows: TGTGCCAGCAGCTCGGAGGGCCGTGGAGATACGCAGTATTTT. As protein: CASSSEGRGDTQYF.

The gene calls are TRBV20-1 and TRBJ2-1, with 9 bases matching TRBD2. The CDR3 is made up of 15 amino acids. The germline V gene has CDR1 DFQATT and CDR2 SNEGSKA (reference sequence). The J segment lost 10 bases and the V segment lost 0 bases, leaving 10 bases of the junction unmatched. The CDR3, as DNA: TGCAGTGCTAGAGATTCGGGACTAGCAAGGGAGGAGCAGTTCTTC. Its protein product is CSARDSGLAREEQFF.

This clonotype appeared a single time. This chain joins TRBV6-1 and TRBJ2-7; possibly TRBD1 for D (5 bases). Looked up from germline, CDR1 is MNHNS and CDR2 is SASEGT. The CDR3 is 16 amino acids. Trimming took off 0 bases at V and 3 bases at J, with 15 bases between the two ends. The CDR3 DNA reads as TGTGCCAGCAGTGAAGCGGGGTCCCCCAGGGACTACGAGCAGTACTTC. It encodes CASSEAGSPRDYEQYF.

The chain couples TRBV10-3 to TRBJ2-7; D is uncertain. The V gene lost 7 bases and the J gene lost 3 bases, with 10 bases spanning the gap. This CDR3 has 12 residues. Germline V CDR1 and CDR2: ENHRY, SYGVKD. CDR3 coding DNA: TGTGCCATCAAGGACGCACTCTACGAGCAGTACTTC. It translates to CAIKDALYEQYF.

J is TRBJ1-1 and V is TRBV5-1; D might be TRBD1 (6 bases). This CDR3 spans 15 amino acids. V lost 0 bases, J lost 3 bases, and 12 bases lay in between. Germline V gene lookup returns CDR1 SGHRS and CDR2 YFSETQ. CDR3 loop: CASSLGEGGHTEAFF. CDR3 in DNA: TGCGCCAGCAGCTTGGGGGAAGGGGGACACACTGAAGCTTTCTTT.